The next 16 T cell receptor beta chains were all read from a single sample in a study of cytomegalovirus exposure and HLA in healthy donors. TCRdb's copy holds only in-frame clones and misses some; the assay was immunoSEQ multiplex PCR. In the table there are about 150,000 clones, about 95% of which are singletons. Sequences were obtained from PBMCs. These receptors were obtained from a man aged 18 to 29 in good health and CMV-seropositive.

The chain carries TRBV19 and TRBJ2-1; 7 positions agree with TRBD2. CDR3 length equals 19 residues. V dropped 3 bases and J dropped 3; count of bases not matched to a gene: 17. Germline CDR1 reads LNHDA; CDR2 reads SQIVND (reference sequence). The CDR3 DNA is TGTGCCAGTAGTATGCCGCCGGCCTGGCTGCGCGGGAGCTACAATGAGCAGTTCTTC. It is translated as CASSMPPAWLRGSYNEQFF.

The V gene is TRBV28, the J gene TRBJ2-2; D remains unclear. CDR1 and CDR2 (germline): MDHEN, SYDVKM. The CDR3 spans 15 residues. Trimming took 3 bases from V and 0 from J, leaving 8 bases between them. The CDR3 loop reads CASSFSSANTGELFF. CDR3 DNA sequence: TGTGCCAGCAGTTTTAGCAGCGCGAACACCGGGGAGCTGTTTTTT.

The rearrangement links TRBV5-5 to TRBJ1-2; D remains ambiguous. This CDR3 has 15 residues. V lost 2 bases to trimming and J lost 0 bases, with 11 bases between them. Germline CDR1 and CDR2: SGHKS and YYEKEE (reference sequence). The CDR3 DNA reads as TGTGCCAGCAGCTTATCCCCCGGGGCTAACTATGGCTACACCTTC. Encoded protein: CASSLSPGANYGYTF. The complete variable domain, with remaining parts taken from reference TRBV5-5 and TRBJ1-2, reads DAGVTQSPTHLIKTRGQQVTLRCSPISGHKSVSWYQQVLGQGPQFIFQYYEKEERGRGNFPDRFSARQFPNYSSELNVNALLLGDSALYLCASSLSPGANYGYTFGSGTRLTVV.

The V and J genes are TRBV30 and TRBJ1-5; perhaps TRBD1 as D (5 bases). This CDR3 is built from 13 residues. Germline V gene sequence: CDR1 GTSNPN, CDR2 SVGIG (reference sequence). V was shortened by 5 bases and J by 3 bases, with 11 bases between the two germline ends. CDR3 nucleotides: TGTGCCTGGGGGCAGGGTCCCAATCAGCCCCAGCATTTT. This sequence encodes CAWGQGPNQPQHF.

This chain joins TRBV6-1 and TRBJ2-2, with 11 bases lining up with TRBD1. This CDR3 region has 14 residues. J lost 8 bases, V lost 7 bases, and 6 bases had no gene match. Germline values: CDR1 MNHNS, CDR2 SASEGT. CDR3: CASKRDRGLGELFF. CDR3 in DNA: TGTGCCAGCAAACGGGACAGGGGGTTGGGGGAGCTGTTTTTT.

The chain carries TRBV27 and TRBJ2-1; 10 bases agree with TRBD2. The CDR3 sequence is 16 residues long. J lost 0 bases, V lost 6 bases, and 5 bases had no gene match. Germline CDR1 and CDR2: MNHEY and SMNVEV (reference sequence). The CDR3 protein is CASRGLAEISYNEQFF. The CDR3 DNA reads TGTGCCAGCAGAGGACTAGCGGAGATCTCCTACAATGAGCAGTTCTTC.

The V call is TRBV11-2, the J call TRBJ2-7, with TRBD2 matching over 7 bases. There are 15 residues in the CDR3. CDR1 and CDR2 (germline): SGHAT, FQNNGV. V was pared by 0 bases and J by 4 bases, with 6 bases of the junction left unmatched. This chain's CDR3 is CASSLELGGIYEQYF. The CDR3 DNA is TGTGCCAGCAGCTTAGAGCTGGGGGGGATTTACGAGCAGTACTTC.

CDR3 amino acids: CASRPSPGQGSYEQYF. Written as DNA, the CDR3 is TGTGCCAGCCGCCCATCCCCGGGACAGGGTTCCTACGAGCAGTACTTC. The genes are TRBV21-1 and TRBJ2-7; the D call in the table, TRBD1, was not verified against the DNA. TRBV21-1 has pseudogene status. CDR3 size: 16 residues.

V and J are TRBV2 and TRBJ2-3; 8 bases are a match to TRBD2. CDR1 and CDR2 from the germline V gene are SNHLY and FYNNEI. The CDR3 runs 16 residues. The trim removed 8 bases at V and 4 bases at J, leaving 14 bases unmatched. CDR3: CASRRMAGGGADTQYF. CDR3 coding DNA: TGTGCCAGCCGAAGGATGGCGGGAGGAGGAGCAGATACGCAGTATTTT.

The chain carries TRBV29-1 and TRBJ2-1; tentative D call: TRBD2 (6 bases). Germline CDR1 is SQVTM and CDR2 is ANQGSEA. Deletions cut 5 bases from V and 0 bases from J, with 11 bases between. The CDR3 has 14 amino acids. The CDR3 nucleotides are TGCAGCGTTCGTCATAGCGGCTCCTACAATGAGCAGTTCTTC. Protein: CSVRHSGSYNEQFF.

The J gene is TRBJ2-1, the V gene TRBV5-1; 11 positions agree with TRBD2. The CDR3 is 15 amino acids. CDR1 is SGHRS, CDR2 YFSETQ, per germline. Trimming removed 4 bases from V and 5 bases from J; junction bases left unmatched: 5. The CDR3 DNA is TGCGCCAGCAGCCTCCAGACTAGCGGGGACAATGAGCAGTTCTTC. This sequence encodes CASSLQTSGDNEQFF.

This clone was picked up a small number of times. The chain is built from TRBV2 and TRBJ1-2; D perhaps matches TRBD1 (6 bases). This CDR3 contains 15 residues. Trimming pared 3 bases from V and 2 bases from J, leaving 13 bases between. Germline lookup yields CDR1 SNHLY and CDR2 FYNNEI. CDR3 bases: TGTGCCAGCAGTGAGAGGCGACAGGTGAACTATGGCTACACCTTC. Amino acid sequence: CASSERRQVNYGYTF. Supplemented by reference TRBV2 and TRBJ1-2, the full variable domain reads EPEVTQTPSHQVTQMGQEVILRCVPISNHLYFYWYRQILGQKVEFLVSFYNNEISEKSEIFDDQFSVERPDGSNFTLKIRSTKLEDSAMYFCASSERRQVNYGYTFGSGTRLTVV.

The count of this clone is one. V is TRBV2 and J is TRBJ1-2, with 9 positions matching TRBD1. The V segment lost 7 bases and the J segment 8 bases; nucleotides outside the gene matches: 11. This CDR3 has 14 amino acids. The germline gives CDR1 SNHLY, CDR2 FYNNEI. The CDR3 loop is CASTGTGQSGGYTF. The CDR3 region has the DNA TGTGCCAGCACCGGGACAGGGCAATCGGGAGGCTACACCTTC.

The V and J genes are TRBV2 and TRBJ2-5, with TRBD1 as a possible D gene (6 bases). Trimming removed 7 bases at V and 4 bases at J, with 10 bases between. The CDR3 runs to 12 residues. The germline CDR1 and CDR2 sequences are SNHLY and FYNNEI. In DNA form, the CDR3 reads TGTGCCAGCACCCAGGGGAGAGAGACCCAGTACTTC. This translates into CASTQGRETQYF.

The gene calls are TRBV29-1 and TRBJ1-1, with unresolved D. This CDR3 comprises 13 residues. Germline loops: CDR1 SQVTM, CDR2 ANQGSEA. Trimming removed 3 bases from V and 0 bases from J, with 8 bases in between. CDR3 DNA sequence: TGCAGCGTTGATCCAGGTTTGAACACTGAAGCTTTCTTT. Its protein product is CSVDPGLNTEAFF.

The chain joins TRBV4-2 to TRBJ2-1; TRBD2 aligns across 9 bases. CDR3 length equals 17 residues. With 1 base clipped from V and 7 bases from J, the junction kept 11 bases outside the gene matches. Looked up from germline, CDR1 is LGHNA and CDR2 is YNFKEQ. The CDR3 sequence is CASSQVLAKAGGNEQFF. CDR3 DNA: TGTGCCAGCAGCCAAGTTCTCGCCAAAGCGGGAGGTAATGAGCAGTTCTTC.